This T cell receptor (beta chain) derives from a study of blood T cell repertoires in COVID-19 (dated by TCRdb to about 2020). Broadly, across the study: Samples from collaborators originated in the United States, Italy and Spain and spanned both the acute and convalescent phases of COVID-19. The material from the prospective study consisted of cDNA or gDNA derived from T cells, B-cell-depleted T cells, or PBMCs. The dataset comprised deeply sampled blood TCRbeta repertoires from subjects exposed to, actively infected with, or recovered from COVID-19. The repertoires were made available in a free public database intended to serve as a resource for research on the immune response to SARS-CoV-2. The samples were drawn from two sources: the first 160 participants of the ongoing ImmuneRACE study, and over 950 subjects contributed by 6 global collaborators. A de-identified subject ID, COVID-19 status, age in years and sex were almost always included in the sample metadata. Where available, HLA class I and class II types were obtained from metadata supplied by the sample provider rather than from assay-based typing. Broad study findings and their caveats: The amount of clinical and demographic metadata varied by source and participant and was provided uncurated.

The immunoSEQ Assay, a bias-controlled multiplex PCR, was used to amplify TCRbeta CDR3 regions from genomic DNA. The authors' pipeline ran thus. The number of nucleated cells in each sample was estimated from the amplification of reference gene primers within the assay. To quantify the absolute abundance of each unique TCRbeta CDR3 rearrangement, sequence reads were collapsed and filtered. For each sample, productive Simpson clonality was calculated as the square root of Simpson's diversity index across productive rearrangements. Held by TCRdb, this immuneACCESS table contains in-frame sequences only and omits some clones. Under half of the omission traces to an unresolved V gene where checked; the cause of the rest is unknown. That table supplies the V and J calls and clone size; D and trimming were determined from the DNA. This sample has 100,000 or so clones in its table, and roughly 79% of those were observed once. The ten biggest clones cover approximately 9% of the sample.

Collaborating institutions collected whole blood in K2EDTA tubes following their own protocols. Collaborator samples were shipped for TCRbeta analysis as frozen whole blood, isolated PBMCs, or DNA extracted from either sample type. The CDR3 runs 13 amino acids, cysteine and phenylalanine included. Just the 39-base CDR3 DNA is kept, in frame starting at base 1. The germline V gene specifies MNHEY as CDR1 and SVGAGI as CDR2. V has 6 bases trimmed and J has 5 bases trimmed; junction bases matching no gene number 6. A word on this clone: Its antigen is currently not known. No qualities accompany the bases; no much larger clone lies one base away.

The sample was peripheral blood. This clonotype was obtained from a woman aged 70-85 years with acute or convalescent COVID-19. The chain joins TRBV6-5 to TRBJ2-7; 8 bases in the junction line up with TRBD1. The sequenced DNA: TGTGCCAGCAGGACGCAGGGGGCTGACGAGCAGTACTTC. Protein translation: CASRTQGADEQYF.